The TCR beta chain under discussion was sequenced for a study of beta chain features in type 1 diabetes (dated by TCRdb to about 2018). Describing the broader study: Patients and healthy donors did not differ in mean age, gender distribution, total cell number or subset yield. A total of 85 million to 140 million sorted cells were examined across all samples, and a strong correlation was observed between cell number per subset and RNA yield. In the study, TCRB repertoires of sorted circulating CD4+ T cell subsets from recently diagnosed type 1 diabetes patients were compared with those of matched healthy donors. Naive and central memory subsets were obtained from all 30 or so donors, but regulatory and stem cell-like memory subsets were isolated from only 8 patients and 8 healthy donors.

The entire amount of isolated RNA was reverse transcribed using the High Capacity cDNA Reverse Transcription Kit, so the sequenced TCRB transcripts were expressed ones. Naive, central memory and regulatory T cell samples underwent deep immunoSEQ sequencing, averaging around 3.6 million total reads per sample. Sorted cells were lysed in RLT buffer, and RNA was extracted using DNase-treated RNeasy Micro or Mini kits according to cell number. Each cell subset was processed on its own to prevent cross-contamination, while patient and healthy donor samples were processed together. The immunoSEQ multiplex PCR was used to amplify TCRB sequences from cDNA, generating 87-bp fragments that spanned the CDR3 region. Sequencing of the amplicons was done on the Illumina HiSeq platform. The original pipeline was this. Synthetic template baselines were used to correct PCR bias computationally, reads within Hamming distance 2 were collapsed together, and singletons that could not be merged were discarded. Reads were aligned to IMGT to assign V, D and J genes, CDR3 length, and insertions or deletions at six rearrangement sites. Within each subset, clonotype counts were normalized to sorted cell number, after which true diversity and Gini coefficients were computed with the tcR R package. The overlap coefficient, calculated on TCRB nucleotide sequences, was used to quantify repertoire sharing. Out-of-frame TCRB sequences from naive cells were analyzed to stand in for the pre-selection repertoire. Not all clones reach the TCRdb copy of this immuneACCESS table, which keeps in-frame sequences only. Checked studies attribute under half of the gap to unresolved V genes and leave the rest unexplained. For V, J and clone size, that table is used; D and trimming come from the DNA. The table for this sample lists roughly 730,000 clones; around an eighth of them were counted only once. 0.02% to 0.025% of the sample is in the top ten clones.

A single peripheral blood draw of approximately 110 mL on average was collected from each donor into heparinised tubes. A BD FACSAria II and a panel including CD45RO, CCR7, CD25, CD127, CD95 and CD27 were used to sort naive, central memory, regulatory and stem cell-like memory CD4+ T cells. All sorted populations exceeded 95% purity. PBMCs were isolated right away by Lymphoprep density gradient centrifugation and were stained directly, without culture. So that batch effects would be minimized, each experiment stained and sorted samples in pairs, pairing one healthy donor with one patient. This clone was detected only a few times. This receptor's antigen is unknown. Base qualities are missing; no much larger clone stands one base away. On the study overall, not on this receptor specifically: PCR might favor shorter templates, but patient and control samples were amplified and corrected together, so any skew would affect both groups equally. Naive, central memory and regulatory TCRB repertoires appeared to be more alike among patients than among healthy donors. At VDJ recombination sites, type 1 diabetes patients had fewer insertions and more deleted nucleotides, which implies abnormalities in thymic rearrangement. A moderate but significant shortening of TCRB CDR3 length was observed in type 1 diabetes patients in all four CD4+ subsets. Sequencing cDNA rather than genomic DNA could over-represent highly expressing activated cells, although activation and CD3 levels did not differ between groups. HLA sub-analyses involved small numbers of individuals, so any influence of HLA type on TCRB rearrangement remained unresolved.

The clonotype was recovered from a man aged 18 to 30 with type 1 diabetes. Sequenced material: naive CD4+ T cells from blood. In light of the paper, this sample's cell subset or site label describes: true naive CD4+ T cells.

The CDR3 amino acid sequence is: CASSRLPGTASGNTIYF. Here is the DNA: TGTGCCAGCAGCCGACTCCCCGGGACAGCCTCTGGAAACACCATATATTTT. The chain joins TRBV7-9 to TRBJ1-3; 7 of the junction bases match TRBD1. CDR1 SEHNR and CDR2 FQNEAQ were looked up in the germline V gene (reference sequence). V loses 5 bases at its end and J loses 0 bases; junction bases beyond the gene matches: 10. Measured from the cysteine to the phenylalanine, the CDR3 is 17 residues long. Only the CDR3 region is kept as DNA, spanning 51 bases read in frame from base 1. The entire variable domain, with the stretches around the CDR3 drawn from the reference TRBV7-9 and TRBJ1-3 proteins, is DTGVSQNPRHKITKRGQNVTFRCDPISEHNRLYWYRQTLGQGPEFLTYFQNEAQLEKSRLLSDRFSAERPKGSFSTLEIQRTEQGDSAMYLCASSRLPGTASGNTIYFGEGSWLTVV.